This T cell receptor beta chain comes out of a study of T cells after yellow fever vaccination. The study's findings and limits: Only a minor proportion of clonotypes was detected across both CD4 and CD8 compartments.

Trimming took off 3 bases at V and 9 bases at J, with 18 bases between the two ends. The CDR3 runs to 15 residues. From germline, CDR1 is SGHDN and CDR2 FVKESK. TCRdb re-analysed the 5' RACE reads in MiXCR, keeping a single row per CDR3 protein. The table shows 500,000 to 650,000 distinct CDR3 sequences, with more than 9% occurring only once. Only a few counts were recorded for this clonotype. Its target is not known. This specimen was PBMCs, taken on the day of the yellow fever booster vaccination. This sequence originates from a man aged 25 to 40 who received the YFV17D yellow fever vaccine. This chain uses TRBV14 with TRBJ2-1; D gene ambiguous. DNA for the CDR3: TGTGCCAGCAGCCAGACCCTAATGCAGAGAGGTGAGCAGTTCTTC. Protein: CASSQTLMQRGEQFF.